This T cell receptor (beta chain) was retrieved from a study of cytomegalovirus exposure and HLA in healthy donors. With 60 Vbeta and 13 Jbeta primers, the PCR was carried out. Method: immunoSEQ multiplex PCR; TCRdb's copy keeps in-frame clones and lacks some. The sample holds about 160,000 clones, more than 70% seen once. V dropped 0 bases and J dropped 0; count of bases not matched to a gene: 5. This CDR3 contains 19 residues. The germline gives CDR1 LGHNA, CDR2 YSLEER. This sequence was found in a woman aged 45 to 65 in good health and CMV-seropositive. The sequenced sample was PBMCs. The chain joins TRBV4-3 to TRBJ2-6; 10 nucleotides match TRBD2. The CDR3 DNA reads TGCGCCAGCAGCCAAGAAGGACTAGCGGAGCCCTCTGGGGCCAACGTCCTGACTTTC. This translates into CASSQEGLAEPSGANVLTF.